These 8 T cell receptor beta chains originate from one sample sequenced in a study of response to subunit inactivated influenza vaccine. TCRdb re-called the RT-PCR reads with MiXCR, one entry per CDR3 protein. Of around 850,000 distinct CDR3 sequences detected, approximately 17% appear once; the ten largest clones hold 11%. Sequences were derived from PBMCs from blood, sampled 5 days after vaccination. The receptors derive from a man in his forties or fifties who received an inactivated influenza vaccine.

There are a few counts of this clonotype. V usage is TRBV14 and J usage is TRBJ2-3, with no clear D. V dropped 5 bases and J dropped 4 bases, with 10 bases sitting between them. This CDR3 spans 13 amino acids. CDR1 and CDR2 from the germline V gene are SGHDN and FVKESK. The DNA of the CDR3 is TGTGCCAGCAGCAGGGCCCACGCAGATACGCAGTATTTT. Its translation is CASSRAHADTQYF. Looking up the rest from reference TRBV14 and TRBJ2-3 gives the full variable domain: EAGVTQFPSHSVIEKGQTVTLRCDPISGHDNLYWYRRVMGKEIKFLLHFVKESKQDESGMPNNRFLAERTGGTYSTLKVQPAELEDSGVYFCASSRAHADTQYFGPGTRLTVL.

This clonotype came up many times. The chain joins TRBV5-1 to TRBJ2-7; D is possibly TRBD1 or TRBD2 (6 bases each). Germline CDR1 and CDR2: SGHRS and YFSETQ. This CDR3 region has 14 residues. V was pared by 0 bases and J by 2 bases, with 9 bases between. The CDR3 here is CASSLEGGTYEQYF. CDR3 bases: TGCGCCAGCAGCTTGGAGGGGGGTACCTACGAGCAGTACTTC.

This clonotype was seen only a few times. V and J are TRBV6-5 and TRBJ2-7, with TRBD1 matching over 9 bases. Trimming took 2 bases from V and 3 from J; bases not matched to a gene: 8. This CDR3 comprises 16 residues. Germline lookup yields CDR1 MNHEY and CDR2 SVGAGI. For the CDR3, the DNA is TGTGCCAGCAGTTACACTACCGGGACAGGGAACTACGAGCAGTACTTC. Its protein is CASSYTTGTGNYEQYF.

In DNA form, the CDR3 reads TGTGCCAGCAACCAGGACGGACTAGCGGGAGGTGAGCAGTTCTTC. It yields the protein CASNQDGLAGGEQFF. The chain is built from TRBV6-1 and TRBJ2-1, with TRBD2 matching over 14 bases. The germline V gene has CDR1 MNHNS and CDR2 SASEGT. The CDR3 runs 15 residues. V shed 7 bases and J 9 bases; nucleotides not matched to a gene: 8.

The J gene is TRBJ1-1, the V gene TRBV4-3, with a weak D call TRBD1 (5 bases). This CDR3 is 16 amino acids long. V was clipped by 0 bases and J by 4 bases, with 15 bases between them. Germline-derived CDR1 and CDR2 are LGHNA and YSLEER. The DNA for the CDR3 is TGCGCCAGCAGCCAAGATGCCCAGTGGGGCAGCACTGAAGCTTTCTTT. Translation: CASSQDAQWGSTEAFF.

The CDR3 coding sequence is TGTGCCAGCATGGAGGGGAACTATGGCTACACCTTC. Protein product: CASMEGNYGYTF. The rearrangement links TRBV12-3 or TRBV12-4 to TRBJ1-2, with a tentative D call TRBD1 (5 bases). The CDR3 sequence is 12 residues long. V gave up 7 bases and J gave up 2 bases, with 8 bases separating them.

This clonotype was counted a few times. The gene calls are TRBV7-2 and TRBJ2-5; no definite D call. Trimming removed 1 base at V and 2 bases at J, with 14 bases between. Germline V lookup: CDR1 SGHTA, CDR2 FQGNSA. The CDR3 sequence is 16 residues long. CDR3: CASSLVAARIQETQYF. The CDR3 DNA reads as TGTGCCAGCAGCTTAGTGGCAGCAAGGATACAAGAGACCCAGTACTTC.

The gene calls are TRBV5-1 and TRBJ2-2; D ambiguous. CDR1 and CDR2 (germline): SGHRS, YFSETQ. Deletions cut 0 bases from V and 5 bases from J, with 17 bases between. The CDR3 loop spans 17 amino acids. The CDR3 protein is CASSLGPAGARTGELFF. DNA of the CDR3: TGCGCCAGCAGCTTGGGACCAGCCGGAGCGAGGACCGGGGAGCTGTTTTTT.